A single T cell receptor beta chain is shown here with its context. The antigen is undetermined. These data originate in a study of cytomegalovirus exposure and HLA in healthy donors. Study-wide findings and caveats: Data from an earlier analysis indicated that most TCR beta V segments were productive either about 90% or about 30% of the time. The investigators catalogued 150 to 200 TCR beta chains as cytomegalovirus-associated.

PCR primers comprised 60 Vbeta and 13 Jbeta primers. The method was immunoSEQ multiplex PCR; TCRdb's version includes in-frame clones alone and lacks a portion of them. The table includes about 130,000 clones, about three quarters detected once. The receptor was isolated from a man aged 45-65 years in good health and CMV-seronegative. Sequenced sample: PBMCs.

CDR3 sequence: CASSSFGQGSGEKLFF. The CDR3 bases are TGCGCCAGCAGCTCTTTTGGACAGGGAAGCGGTGAAAAACTGTTTTTT. The chain combines TRBV5-1 with TRBJ1-4; 8 positions match TRBD1. CDR1 is SGHRS, CDR2 YFSETQ, per germline. The CDR3 totals 16 residues. Trimming took 3 bases from V and 7 from J; bases not matched to a gene: 11.